These 18 T cell receptor beta chains were sequenced from one sample in a study of a mutant IDH1 vaccine in newly diagnosed glioma. Antigens for these TCRs are unknown. Time point reported: week 23, last vaccination. Vaccinated patients received 300 ug of mutant IDH1 20-mer peptide per dose, with topical imiquimod. Here immunoSEQ multiplex PCR was the method, and the copy in TCRdb shows in-frame clones only, minus some. This table holds over 25,000 clones, roughly 90% found once. Sequenced here: PBMCs, sampled from a glioma patient whose treatment included an IDH1 peptide vaccine. These receptors came from a man aged 35-49 years with glioma.

This chain's CDR3 is CASSETDRGLDTQYF. The DNA for the CDR3 is TGTGCCAGCAGTGAAACGGACAGGGGTCTAGATACGCAGTATTTT. The chain is built from TRBV2 and TRBJ2-3; 9 bases agree with TRBD1. CDR1 and CDR2 from the germline V gene are SNHLY and FYNNEI. V was pared by 2 bases and J by 5 bases, with 5 bases of the junction left unmatched. CDR3 length equals 15 residues.

This chain connects TRBV29-1 to TRBJ2-1; 10 positions agree with TRBD2. With V trimmed by 3 bases and J by 1 base, 6 bases remained unmatched. This CDR3 is built from 16 residues. Per germline, CDR1 SQVTM and CDR2 ANQGSEA. The CDR3 DNA reads TGCAGCGTTGATGGAGCGGGAGGGGCGTCCTACAATGAGCAGTTCTTC. Translated, it gives CSVDGAGGASYNEQFF.

The V call is TRBV15, the J call TRBJ1-1, with D uncertain. Trimming stripped 1 base from V and 4 bases from J, with 13 bases between. CDR1 and CDR2 (germline): LNHNV, YYDKDF (reference sequence). The CDR3 has 15 amino acids. The CDR3 loop reads CATSRVRASRTEAFF. The CDR3 coding sequence is TGTGCCACCAGCAGAGTGAGGGCCTCCCGCACTGAAGCTTTCTTT.

V and J are TRBV30 and TRBJ1-1; D call uncertain. The CDR3 has 16 amino acids. V lost 1 base, J lost 11 bases, and 26 bases lay in between. CDR1 and CDR2 from the germline V gene are GTSNPN and SVGIG (reference sequence). Written as DNA, the CDR3 is TGTGCCTGGAGTGACGGGCCAGGAAGGGCTAACGTTATGGCTTTCTTT. Amino acid sequence: CAWSDGPGRANVMAFF.

The V and J genes are TRBV5-6 and TRBJ1-2; 7 bases are shared with TRBD1. CDR3 size: 13 residues. V lost 5 bases to trimming and J lost 3 bases; unmatched junction nucleotides: 4. The V gene's germline CDR1 is SGHDT and CDR2 YYEEEE. The CDR3 here is CASSPDRDYGYTF. The DNA of the CDR3 is TGTGCCAGCAGTCCCGACAGGGACTATGGCTACACCTTC.

The CDR3 reads CASSVVRGVTEAFF. CDR3 bases: TGTGCCAGCAGCGTAGTTCGGGGGGTGACTGAAGCTTTCTTT. The J gene is TRBJ1-1, the V gene TRBV9, with D tentatively TRBD1 (5 bases). CDR3 length: 14 residues. Trimming removed 0 bases at V and 5 bases at J, with 11 bases between. Per the germline V gene, CDR1 is SGDLS and CDR2 is YYNGEE.

This clone was recorded once. The chain combines TRBV5-4 with TRBJ1-2; possible D gene TRBD1, 6 bases. Germline CDR1 SGHNT, CDR2 YYREEE (reference sequence). The ends were cut back, 4 bases at V and 4 bases at J, with 11 bases in the middle. The CDR3 loop spans 13 amino acids. The CDR3 loop is CASSGGTRYGYTF. As DNA, the CDR3 is TGTGCCAGCAGCGGAGGGACACGCTATGGCTACACCTTC.

The V call is TRBV7-9, the J call TRBJ2-7, with D maybe TRBD2 (6 bases). The CDR3 sequence is 15 residues long. Germline CDR1 SEHNR, CDR2 FQNEAQ (reference sequence). Trimming cost V 5 bases and J 6 bases, with 20 bases left between them. The CDR3 sequence: CASSPEEGRDGEQYF. Written as DNA, the CDR3 is TGTGCCAGCAGCCCGGAGGAGGGCAGGGACGGCGAGCAGTACTTC. The full variable domain, with the rest looked up from reference TRBV7-9 and TRBJ2-7, is DTGVSQNPRHKITKRGQNVTFRCDPISEHNRLYWYRQTLGQGPEFLTYFQNEAQLEKSRLLSDRFSAERPKGSFSTLEIQRTEQGDSAMYLCASSPEEGRDGEQYFGPGTRLTVT.

The V gene is TRBV10-3, the J gene TRBJ2-7; 7 bases line up with TRBD2. The CDR3 consists of 14 residues. The germline gives CDR1 ENHRY, CDR2 SYGVKD. Trimming cost V 3 bases and J 3 bases; bases outside gene matches: 5. The CDR3 nucleotides read TGTGCCATCAGTGAACTGCGGGAGCACTACGAGCAGTACTTC. It codes for CAISELREHYEQYF.

This clone showed up just once. This sequence joins TRBV19 and TRBJ1-2; D call uncertain. The CDR3 has 14 amino acids. Trimming cost V 6 bases and J 6 bases, with 17 bases left between them. CDR1 and CDR2 (germline): LNHDA, SQIVND (reference sequence). The CDR3 spells CASSPGSSRDGYTF. The CDR3 bases are TGTGCCAGTAGCCCCGGCTCCTCGAGGGATGGCTACACCTTC. The variable domain in full, completed from reference TRBV19 and TRBJ1-2, reads DGGITQSPKYLFRKEGQNVTLSCEQNLNHDAMYWYRQDPGQGLRLIYYSQIVNDFQKGDIAEGYSVSREKKESFPLTVTSAQKNPTAFYLCASSPGSSRDGYTFGSGTRLTVV.

The chain employs TRBV5-1 and TRBJ1-1; 7 nucleotides line up with TRBD1. The germline V gene has CDR1 SGHRS and CDR2 YFSETQ. V lost 4 bases, J lost 2 bases, and 8 bases stayed unmatched. This CDR3 is 15 amino acids long. The CDR3 region is CASSPQGGGNTEAFF. In nucleotides, the CDR3 is TGCGCCAGCAGCCCGCAGGGGGGGGGCAACACTGAAGCTTTCTTT. Based on the CDR3 plus reference TRBV5-1 and TRBJ1-1, the full variable domain is KAGVTQTPRYLIKTRGQQVTLSCSPISGHRSVSWYQQTPGQGLQFLFEYFSETQRNKGNFPGRFSGRQFSNSRSEMNVSTLELGDSALYLCASSPQGGGNTEAFFGQGTRLTVV.

The chain links TRBV5-1 to TRBJ1-6, with 10 bases lining up with TRBD1. Germline V lookup: CDR1 SGHRS, CDR2 YFSETQ. The CDR3 contains 16 residues. Trimming at V came to 4 bases and at J to 3 bases, leaving 4 bases not matched to a gene. CDR3 DNA: TGCGCCAGCAGCGTGGGGACAGGGGACTATAATTCACCCCTCCACTTT. Translated: CASSVGTGDYNSPLHF.

The rearrangement uses TRBV18 and TRBJ2-2, with no clear D. This CDR3 is built from 16 residues. Looked up from germline, CDR1 is KGHSH and CDR2 is LQKENI. The ends were cut back, 3 bases at V and 4 bases at J, with 15 bases in the middle. In DNA, the CDR3 is TGTGCCAGCTCACCCTCGGATACCCGGCGCACCGGGGAGCTGTTTTTT. Translated, it gives CASSPSDTRRTGELFF.

The chain uses TRBV4-3 and TRBJ2-7, with 10 bases aligning to TRBD1. The CDR3 loop spans 15 amino acids. The J segment lost 3 bases and the V segment lost 3 bases, leaving 5 bases of the junction unmatched. Germline values: CDR1 LGHNA, CDR2 YSLEER. The DNA of the CDR3 is TGCGCCAGCAGCCAGAGCCGGACAGGGGGCTACGAGCAGTACTTC. Its translation is CASSQSRTGGYEQYF.

V is TRBV6-1 and J is TRBJ1-3; no definite D call. CDR1 and CDR2 (germline): MNHNS, SASEGT. The CDR3 contains 13 residues. The V and J ends lost 11 bases and 0 bases respectively, with 11 bases between them. In DNA, the CDR3 is TGTGCCGCCACGCCACCCTCTGGAAACACCATATATTTT. It encodes CAATPPSGNTIYF.

The CDR3 sequence is CASSLQGGTNEKLFF. In nucleotides, the CDR3 is TGTGCCAGCAGCTTACAGGGGGGAACTAATGAAAAACTGTTTTTT. The chain uses TRBV11-2 and TRBJ1-4; 7 bases agree with TRBD1. The CDR3 totals 15 residues. Germline assignment: CDR1 SGHAT and CDR2 FQNNGV. V gave up 2 bases and J gave up 1 base; unmatched junction bases: 1.

This clone was counted only a few times. The chain combines TRBV5-6 with TRBJ2-3; the match to TRBD2 covers 7 bases. The junction had 9 bases not matched to a gene; V was cut back by 6 bases and J by 5 bases. The CDR3 loop spans 14 amino acids. Germline V gene data show CDR1 as SGHDT and CDR2 as YYEEEE. CDR3 residues: CASTWDYEEDTQYF. The CDR3 DNA reads as TGTGCCAGCACTTGGGACTATGAGGAAGATACGCAGTATTTT.

This clone is medium-sized. The chain combines TRBV19 with TRBJ1-3; D is possibly TRBD1 (5 bases). CDR1 and CDR2 from the germline V gene are LNHDA and SQIVND (reference sequence). Trimming took off 5 bases at V and 4 bases at J, with 18 bases between the two ends. The CDR3 covers 16 residues. As DNA, the CDR3 is TGTGCCAGTAGTCCGCAGGGCGCCACTCGAGGAAACACCATATATTTT. This gives the protein CASSPQGATRGNTIYF.